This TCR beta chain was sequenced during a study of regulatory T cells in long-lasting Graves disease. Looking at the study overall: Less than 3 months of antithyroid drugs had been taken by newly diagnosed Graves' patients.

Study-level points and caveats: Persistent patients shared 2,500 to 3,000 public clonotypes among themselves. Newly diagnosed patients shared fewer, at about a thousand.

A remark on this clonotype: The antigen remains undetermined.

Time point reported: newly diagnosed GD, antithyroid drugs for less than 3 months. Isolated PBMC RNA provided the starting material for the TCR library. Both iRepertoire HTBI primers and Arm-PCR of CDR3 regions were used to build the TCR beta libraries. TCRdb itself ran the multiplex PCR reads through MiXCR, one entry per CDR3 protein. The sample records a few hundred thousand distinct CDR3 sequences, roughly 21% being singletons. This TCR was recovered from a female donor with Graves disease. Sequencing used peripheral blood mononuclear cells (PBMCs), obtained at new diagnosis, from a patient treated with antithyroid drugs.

CDR3 sequence reads: CSVLRGGETQYF. The CDR3, as DNA: TGCAGCGTTCTGCGGGGGGGAGAGACCCAGTACTTC. This chain uses TRBV29-1 with TRBJ2-5, with 9 bases aligning to TRBD2. Trimming took 5 bases from V and 4 from J; bases not matched to a gene: 2. Germline V gene data show CDR1 as SQVTM and CDR2 as ANQGSEA. The CDR3 spans 12 residues.